This T cell receptor beta chain appears in the sequencing data of a study of early T cells in non-severe SARS-CoV-2 infection. Overall study context: Investigators sequenced bulk RNA drawn from unsorted whole blood, and chains remained unpaired.

This CDR3 is 17 amino acids long. V shed 5 bases, J shed 7 bases, and the junction held 20 bases outside the gene matches. CDR1 MDHEN and CDR2 SYDVKM come from the germline V gene. This clonotype has more than one count but fewer than ten. The library protocol tagged individual cDNA molecules with unique molecular identifiers. TCRdb re-analysed the 5' RACE reads in MiXCR, keeping a single row per CDR3 protein. The table shows fewer than 85,000 distinct CDR3 sequences, with roughly a sixth occurring only once. What was sequenced was whole blood. This chain uses TRBV28 with TRBJ2-7; 7 bases align to TRBD1. The origin of this receptor is an adult who was a healthcare worker with PCR-confirmed SARS-CoV-2 infection or an uninfected control (not recorded which). CDR3 DNA sequence: TGTGCCAGCAGTGAGCCGGGACAGTCGAATTTCGCTGGGGAGCAGTACTTC. It yields the protein CASSEPGQSNFAGEQYF.